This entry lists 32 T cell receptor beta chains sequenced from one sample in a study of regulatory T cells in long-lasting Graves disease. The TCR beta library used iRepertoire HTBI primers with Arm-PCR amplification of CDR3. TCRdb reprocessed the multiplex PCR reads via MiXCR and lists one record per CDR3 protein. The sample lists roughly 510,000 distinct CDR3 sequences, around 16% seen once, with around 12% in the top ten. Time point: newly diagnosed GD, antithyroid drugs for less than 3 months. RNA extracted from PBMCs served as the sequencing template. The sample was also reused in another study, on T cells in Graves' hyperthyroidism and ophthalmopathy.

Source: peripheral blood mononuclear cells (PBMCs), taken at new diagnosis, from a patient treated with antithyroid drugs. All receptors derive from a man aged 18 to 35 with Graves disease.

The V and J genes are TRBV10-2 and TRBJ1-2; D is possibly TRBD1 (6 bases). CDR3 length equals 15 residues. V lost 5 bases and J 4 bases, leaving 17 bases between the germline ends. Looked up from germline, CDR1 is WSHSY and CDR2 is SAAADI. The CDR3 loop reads CASSMEGGSPYGYTF. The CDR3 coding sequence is TGCGCCAGCAGTATGGAGGGGGGTAGTCCCTATGGCTACACCTTC.

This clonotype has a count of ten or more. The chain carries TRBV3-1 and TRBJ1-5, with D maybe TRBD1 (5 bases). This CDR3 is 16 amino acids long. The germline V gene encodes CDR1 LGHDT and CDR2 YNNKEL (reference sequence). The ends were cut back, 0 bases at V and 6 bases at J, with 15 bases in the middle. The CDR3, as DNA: TGTGCCAGCAGCCAAGAAGGGGCAGGAAGGAGTCAGCCCCAGCATTTT. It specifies CASSQEGAGRSQPQHF.

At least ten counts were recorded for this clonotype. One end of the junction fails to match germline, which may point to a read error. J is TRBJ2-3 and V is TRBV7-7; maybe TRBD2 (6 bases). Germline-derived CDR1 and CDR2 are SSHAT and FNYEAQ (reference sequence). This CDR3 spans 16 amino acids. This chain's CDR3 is CASSPRPGAETDTQYF. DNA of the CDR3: TGTGCTAGCAGCCCCCGCCCGGGAGCTGAAACAGATACGCAGTATTTT.

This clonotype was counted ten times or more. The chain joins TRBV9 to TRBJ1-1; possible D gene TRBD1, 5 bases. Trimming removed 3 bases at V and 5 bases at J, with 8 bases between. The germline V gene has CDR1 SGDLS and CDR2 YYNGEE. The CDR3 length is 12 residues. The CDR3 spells CASSATGTEAFF. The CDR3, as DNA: TGTGCCAGCAGCGCAACAGGTACTGAAGCTTTCTTT.

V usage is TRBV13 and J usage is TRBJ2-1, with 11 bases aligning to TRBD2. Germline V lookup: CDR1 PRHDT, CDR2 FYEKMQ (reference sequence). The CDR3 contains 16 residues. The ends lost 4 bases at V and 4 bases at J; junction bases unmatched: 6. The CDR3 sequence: CASSSSGTSGYNEQFF. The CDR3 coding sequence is TGTGCCAGCAGCTCTTCCGGGACTAGCGGATACAATGAGCAGTTCTTC.

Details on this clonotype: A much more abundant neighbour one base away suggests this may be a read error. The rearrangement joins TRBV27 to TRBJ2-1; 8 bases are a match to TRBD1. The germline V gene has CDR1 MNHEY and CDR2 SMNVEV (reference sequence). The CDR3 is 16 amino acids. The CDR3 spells CASSNGQGLSYSEQFF. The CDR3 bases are TGTGCCAGCAGTAACGGACAGGGCCTCTCCTACAGTGAGCAGTTCTTC.

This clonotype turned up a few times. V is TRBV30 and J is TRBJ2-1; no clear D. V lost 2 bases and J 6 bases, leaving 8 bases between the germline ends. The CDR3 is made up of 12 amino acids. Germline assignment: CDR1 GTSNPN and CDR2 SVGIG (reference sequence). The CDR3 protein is CAWSWRVNEQFF. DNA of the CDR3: TGTGCCTGGAGTTGGCGCGTCAATGAGCAGTTCTTC.

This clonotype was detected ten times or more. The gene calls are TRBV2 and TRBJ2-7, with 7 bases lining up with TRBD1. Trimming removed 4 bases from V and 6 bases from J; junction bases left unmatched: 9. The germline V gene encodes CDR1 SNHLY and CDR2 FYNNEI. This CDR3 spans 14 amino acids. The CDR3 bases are TGTGCCAGCAGTGTAGAGACAGGGCTGATCGAGCAGTACTTC. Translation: CASSVETGLIEQYF.

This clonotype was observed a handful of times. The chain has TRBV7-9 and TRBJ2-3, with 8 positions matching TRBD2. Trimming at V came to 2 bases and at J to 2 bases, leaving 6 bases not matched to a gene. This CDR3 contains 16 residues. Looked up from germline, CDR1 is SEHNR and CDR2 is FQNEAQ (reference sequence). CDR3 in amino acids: CASSLRAGADTDTQYF. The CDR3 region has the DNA TGTGCCAGCAGCTTAAGAGCGGGAGCGGACACAGATACGCAGTATTTT.

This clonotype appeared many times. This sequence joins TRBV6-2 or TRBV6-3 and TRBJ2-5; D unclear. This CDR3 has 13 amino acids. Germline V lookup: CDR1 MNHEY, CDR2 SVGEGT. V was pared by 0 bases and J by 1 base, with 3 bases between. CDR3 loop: CASSYSFQETQYF. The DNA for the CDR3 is TGTGCCAGCAGTTACTCGTTCCAAGAGACCCAGTACTTC.

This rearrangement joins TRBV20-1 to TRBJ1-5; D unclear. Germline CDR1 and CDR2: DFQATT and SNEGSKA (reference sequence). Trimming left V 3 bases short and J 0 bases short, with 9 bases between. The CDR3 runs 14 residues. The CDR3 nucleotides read TGCAGTGCTAGCGCAGAGAATAGCAATCAGCCCCAGCATTTT. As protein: CSASAENSNQPQHF.

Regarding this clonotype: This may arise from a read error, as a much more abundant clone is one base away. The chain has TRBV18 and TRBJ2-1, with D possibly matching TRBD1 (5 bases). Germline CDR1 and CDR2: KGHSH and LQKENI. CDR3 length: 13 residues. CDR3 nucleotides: TGTGCCAGCTCACCGAGGCAGGGAAGTGAGCGGTTCTTC. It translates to CASSPRQGSERFF.

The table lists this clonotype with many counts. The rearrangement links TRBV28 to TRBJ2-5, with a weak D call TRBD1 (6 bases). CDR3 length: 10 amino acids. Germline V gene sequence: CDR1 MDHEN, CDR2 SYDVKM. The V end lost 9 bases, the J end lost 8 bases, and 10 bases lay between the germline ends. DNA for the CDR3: TGTGCCAGACAGGGCGGAACCCAGTACTTC. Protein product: CARQGGTQYF. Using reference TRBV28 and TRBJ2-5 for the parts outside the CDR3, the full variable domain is DVKVTQSSRYLVKRTGEKVFLECVQDMDHENMFWYRQDPGLGLRLIYFSYDVKMKEKGDIPEGYSVSREKKERFSLILESASTNQTSMYLCARQGGTQYFGPGTRLLVL.

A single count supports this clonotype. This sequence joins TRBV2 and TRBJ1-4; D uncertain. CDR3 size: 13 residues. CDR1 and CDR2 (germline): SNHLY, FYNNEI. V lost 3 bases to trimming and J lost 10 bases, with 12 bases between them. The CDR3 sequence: CASSDSIMGKLFF. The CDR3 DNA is TGTGCCAGCAGTGACTCTATAATGGGAAAACTGTTTTTT. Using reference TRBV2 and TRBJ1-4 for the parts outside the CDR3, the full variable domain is EPEVTQTPSHQVTQMGQEVILRCVPISNHLYFYWYRQILGQKVEFLVSFYNNEISEKSEIFDDQFSVERPDGSNFTLKIRSTKLEDSAMYFCASSDSIMGKLFFGSGTQLSVL.

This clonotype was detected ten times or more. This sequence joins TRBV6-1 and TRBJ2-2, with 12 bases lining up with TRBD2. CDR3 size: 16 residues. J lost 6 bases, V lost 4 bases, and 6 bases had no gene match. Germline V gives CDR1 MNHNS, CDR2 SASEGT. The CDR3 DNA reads TGTGCCAGCAGTGCCACGACTAGCGGGAGTTCCGGGGAGCTGTTTTTT. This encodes CASSATTSGSSGELFF.

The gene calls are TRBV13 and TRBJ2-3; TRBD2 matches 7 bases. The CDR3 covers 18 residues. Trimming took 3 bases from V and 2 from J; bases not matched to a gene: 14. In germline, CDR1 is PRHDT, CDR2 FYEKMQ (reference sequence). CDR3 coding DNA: TGTGCCAGCAGCTTCGTCCCGGGGGGAGGGACCCACACAGATACGCAGTATTTT. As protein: CASSFVPGGGTHTDTQYF.

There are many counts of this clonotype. CDR3 bases: TGCGCCAGCAGCTTGACAGGGGGTTCTCTGTTCTTC. This encodes CASSLTGGSLFF. The rearrangement links TRBV5-1 to TRBJ2-1; 8 bases line up with TRBD1. Germline V gene sequence: CDR1 SGHRS, CDR2 YFSETQ. The CDR3 runs to 12 residues. V shed 1 base, J shed 15 bases, and the junction held 6 bases outside the gene matches.

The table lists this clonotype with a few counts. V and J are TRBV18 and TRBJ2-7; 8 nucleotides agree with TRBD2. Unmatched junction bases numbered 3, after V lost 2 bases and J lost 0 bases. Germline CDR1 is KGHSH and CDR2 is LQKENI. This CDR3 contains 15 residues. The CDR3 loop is CASSPSGRGSYEQYF. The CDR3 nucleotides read TGTGCCAGCTCACCATCCGGGAGGGGCTCCTACGAGCAGTACTTC.

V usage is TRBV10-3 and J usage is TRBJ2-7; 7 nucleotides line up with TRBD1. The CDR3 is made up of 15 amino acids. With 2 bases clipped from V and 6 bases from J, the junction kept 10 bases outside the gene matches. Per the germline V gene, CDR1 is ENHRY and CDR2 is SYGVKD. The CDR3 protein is CAISENPTGESEQYF. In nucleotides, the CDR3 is TGTGCCATCAGTGAGAACCCTACAGGGGAGAGCGAGCAGTACTTC.

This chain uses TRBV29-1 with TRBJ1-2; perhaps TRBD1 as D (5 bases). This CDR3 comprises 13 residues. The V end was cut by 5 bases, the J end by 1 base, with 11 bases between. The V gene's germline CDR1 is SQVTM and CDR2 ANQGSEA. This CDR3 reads CSVIPGGNYGYTF. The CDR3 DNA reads TGCAGCGTTATACCCGGGGGTAACTATGGCTACACCTTC.

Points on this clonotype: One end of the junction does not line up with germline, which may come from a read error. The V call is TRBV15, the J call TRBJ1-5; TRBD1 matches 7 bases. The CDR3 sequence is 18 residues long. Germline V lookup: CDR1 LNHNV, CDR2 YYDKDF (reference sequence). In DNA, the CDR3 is TGTGCCGCCAGCAGAGATGTTAGGAGGGGGCGGAGGTATCAGCCCCAGCATTTT. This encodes CAASRDVRRGRRYQPQHF.

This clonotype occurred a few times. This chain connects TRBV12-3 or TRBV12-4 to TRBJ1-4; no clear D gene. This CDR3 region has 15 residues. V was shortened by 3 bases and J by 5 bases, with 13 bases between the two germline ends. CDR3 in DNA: TGTGCCAGCAGTTTCGGCGGCAGGCTAAATGAAAAACTGTTTTTT. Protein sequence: CASSFGGRLNEKLFF.

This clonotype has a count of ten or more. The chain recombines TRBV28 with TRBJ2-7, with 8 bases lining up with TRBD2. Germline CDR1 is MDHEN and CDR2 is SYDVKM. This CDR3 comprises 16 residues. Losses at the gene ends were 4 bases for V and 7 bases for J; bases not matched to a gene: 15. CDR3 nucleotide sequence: TGTGCCAGCAGTTCACAGTTTGGCGGGAGGTTTGGTGAGCAGTACTTC. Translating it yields CASSSQFGGRFGEQYF.

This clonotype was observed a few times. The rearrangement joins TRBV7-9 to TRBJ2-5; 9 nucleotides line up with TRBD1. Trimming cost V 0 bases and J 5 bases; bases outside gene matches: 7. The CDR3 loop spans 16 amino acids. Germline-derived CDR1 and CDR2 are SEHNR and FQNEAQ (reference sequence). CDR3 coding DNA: TGTGCCAGCAGCTTAGCGCTCTGGGACAGGGCGGAGACCCAGTACTTC. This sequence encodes CASSLALWDRAETQYF.

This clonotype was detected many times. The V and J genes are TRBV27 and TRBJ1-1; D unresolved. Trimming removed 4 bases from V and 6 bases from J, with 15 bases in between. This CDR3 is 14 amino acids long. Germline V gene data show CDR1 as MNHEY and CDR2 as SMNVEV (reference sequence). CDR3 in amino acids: CASSSALAGAEAFF. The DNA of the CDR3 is TGTGCCAGCAGTTCCGCCCTTGCTGGTGCTGAAGCTTTCTTT.

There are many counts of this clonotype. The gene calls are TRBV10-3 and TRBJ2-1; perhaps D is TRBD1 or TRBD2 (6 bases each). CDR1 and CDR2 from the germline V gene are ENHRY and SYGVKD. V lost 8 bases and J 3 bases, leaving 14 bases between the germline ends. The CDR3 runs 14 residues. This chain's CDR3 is CAIGSEGDYNEQFF. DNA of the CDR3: TGTGCCATCGGGTCGGAGGGGGACTACAATGAGCAGTTCTTC.

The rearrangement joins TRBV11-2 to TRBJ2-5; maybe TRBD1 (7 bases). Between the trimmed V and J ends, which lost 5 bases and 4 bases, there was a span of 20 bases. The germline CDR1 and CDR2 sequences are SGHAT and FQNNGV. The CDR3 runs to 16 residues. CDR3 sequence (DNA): TGTGCCAGCAGCCACGGGGGACAGTCGAGGGGAGAGACCCAGTACTTC. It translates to CASSHGGQSRGETQYF.

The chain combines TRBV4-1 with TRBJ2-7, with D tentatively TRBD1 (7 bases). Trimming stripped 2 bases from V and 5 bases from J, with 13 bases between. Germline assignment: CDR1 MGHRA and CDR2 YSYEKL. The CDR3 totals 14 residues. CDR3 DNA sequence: TGCGCCAGCAGCCAACGGCAGGGGGGTGACGAGCAGTACTTC. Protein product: CASSQRQGGDEQYF.

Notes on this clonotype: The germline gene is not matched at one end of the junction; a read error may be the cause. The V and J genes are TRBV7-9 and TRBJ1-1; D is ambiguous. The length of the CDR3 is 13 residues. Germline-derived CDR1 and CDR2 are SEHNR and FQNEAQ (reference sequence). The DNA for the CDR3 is TGTGCCAGCAGCTTCATATCAGGAACTGAAGCTCTCTTT. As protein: CASSFISGTEALF.

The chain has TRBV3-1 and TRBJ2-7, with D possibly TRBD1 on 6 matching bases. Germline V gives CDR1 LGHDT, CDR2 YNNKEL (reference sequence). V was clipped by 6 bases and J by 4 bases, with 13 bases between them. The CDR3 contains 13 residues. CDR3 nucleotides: TGTGCCAGCAGGCTCGGACAGACGTACGAGCAGTACTTC. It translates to CASRLGQTYEQYF.

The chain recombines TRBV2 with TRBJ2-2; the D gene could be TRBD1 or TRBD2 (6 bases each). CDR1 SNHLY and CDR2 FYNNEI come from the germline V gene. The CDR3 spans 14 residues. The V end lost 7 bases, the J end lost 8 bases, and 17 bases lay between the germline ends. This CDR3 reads CASTALGGAGELFF. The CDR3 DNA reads TGTGCCAGCACCGCCCTGGGGGGCGCGGGGGAGCTGTTTTTT.

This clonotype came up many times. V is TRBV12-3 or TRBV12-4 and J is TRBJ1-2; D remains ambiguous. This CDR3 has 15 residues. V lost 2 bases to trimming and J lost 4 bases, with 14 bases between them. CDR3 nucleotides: TGTGCCAGCAGTTTATACCCAGCGACATCCTATGGCTACACCTTC. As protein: CASSLYPATSYGYTF.